This TCR beta chain was retrieved from a study of T-cell memory formation after mild COVID-19. The study's findings and limits: A subset of responding clones appeared in pre-infection memory, suggesting cross-reactive memory joined.

The germline V gene has CDR1 DFQATT and CDR2 SNEGSKA (reference sequence). This CDR3 is 11 amino acids long. V dropped 2 bases and J dropped 1 base, with 3 bases sitting between them. This clonotype was picked up a small number of times. Its matching antigen is unknown. TCRdb processed the 5' RACE reads anew with MiXCR; each CDR3 protein has one entry. The sample holds fewer than 550,000 distinct CDR3 sequences, around 20% seen once. The TCR sequence derives from an adult woman who had mild COVID-19 (a few samples of this study predate the infection). Cell type and time point are not known. The sequenced sample consisted of PBMCs or a T cell subset sorted from them (not recorded which). This chain connects TRBV20-1 to TRBJ2-7; D remains unclear. The CDR3 loop is CSARYSYEQYF. For the CDR3, the DNA is TGCAGTGCTAGATATTCCTACGAGCAGTACTTC.